This T cell receptor (beta chain) was recovered during a study of cytomegalovirus exposure and HLA in healthy donors. Germline lookup yields CDR1 MNHNS and CDR2 SASEGT. The CDR3 spans 15 residues. Trimming stripped 4 bases from V and 7 bases from J, with 17 bases between. This clone showed up just once. The primer mix had 60 Vbeta and 13 Jbeta primers. The assay was immunoSEQ multiplex PCR, and TCRdb's table has in-frame clones only and misses some. This table has about 140,000 clones, roughly 88% appearing once. This receptor was identified in a woman in her thirties or forties in good health and CMV-seronegative. The chain is built from TRBV6-1 and TRBJ1-5; maybe TRBD1 (6 bases). Sequencing used PBMCs. The CDR3 nucleotides read TGTGCCAGCAGTGTGGACAGAGGTGATTCGCAGCCCCAGCATTTT. The encoded protein is CASSVDRGDSQPQHF.